The rows below give T cell receptor beta chains drawn from one sample of a study of identical twins. MiXCR, applied by TCRdb to the 5' RACE reads, yields one record per CDR3 protein. The sample consists of more than 600,000 distinct CDR3 sequences, 18% of them appearing once. The same sample was also studied in work on T cells expressing NK-cell markers.

The source material was PBMCs. Receptor source: a woman in her late teens or twenties in good health. CDR3s include the opening cysteine and the closing phenylalanine or tryptophan. Each record gives: clone size, V gene, D gene, J gene, CDR3 protein, CDR3 DNA. D genes are given only for firm matches. Size tells how often a clone was seen (once, few, many) or the class of an expanded clone, and some rows leave it out.

few	TRBV25-1	TRBD2	TRBJ2-3	CASSEASGVYTDTQYF	TGTGCCAGCAGTGAGGCTAGCGGCGTCTACACAGATACGCAGTATTTT
NA	TRBV11-2	NA	TRBJ2-1	CASSLDGSWENNEQFF	TGTGCCAGCAGCTTAGATGGGTCCTGGGAAAACAATGAGCAGTTCTTC
many	TRBV20-1	TRBD2	TRBJ2-1	CSASGREYNEQFF	TGCAGTGCTAGCGGGAGGGAATACAATGAGCAGTTCTTC
NA	TRBV5-1	NA	TRBJ1-4	CASSAGRTNEKLFF	TGCGCCAGCAGCGCCGGGAGGACTAATGAAAAACTGTTTTTT
few	TRBV27	TRBD1	TRBJ2-2	CASGRQGGRTGELFF	TGTGCCAGCGGGCGACAGGGTGGAAGGACCGGGGAGCTGTTTTTT
few	TRBV7-2	TRBD1	TRBJ1-4	CASSLGGQGNEKLFF	TGTGCCAGCAGCTTAGGGGGACAGGGAAATGAAAAACTGTTTTTT
NA	TRBV6-1	TRBD2	TRBJ2-3	CASTSLAGGPSDTQYF	TGTGCCAGCACGAGTTTAGCGGGAGGGCCATCGGATACGCAGTATTTT
NA	TRBV7-8	NA	TRBJ2-1	CASSLARRAPQFF	TGTGCCAGCAGCTTAGCTCGGCGCGCGCCCCAGTTCTTC
NA	TRBV25-1	NA	TRBJ1-5	CASSDRVVAQPQHF	TGTGCCAGCAGTGACAGGGTAGTCGCTCAGCCCCAGCATTTT
many	TRBV20-1	TRBD2	TRBJ2-3	CSAILAGGTDTQYF	TGCAGTGCGATACTAGCGGGCGGCACAGATACGCAGTATTTT
NA	TRBV29-1	NA	TRBJ1-1	CSVEAPSGDVGEAFF	TGCAGCGTTGAAGCACCCTCAGGGGATGTGGGTGAAGCTTTCTTT
NA	TRBV20-1	TRBD1	TRBJ1-2	CSARAGGYDSYTF	TGCAGTGCGAGAGCAGGGGGTTACGATAGCTACACCTTC
few	TRBV7-9	TRBD2	TRBJ2-1	CAGGMNSGREFF	TGTGCCGGGGGGATGAATAGCGGGAGGGAGTTCTTC
NA	TRBV6-5	NA	TRBJ1-1	CASSYRQVDTEAFF	TGTGCCAGCAGTTACCGACAGGTTGACACTGAAGCTTTCTTT
few	TRBV12-3/TRBV12-4	NA	TRBJ2-1	CASSFTSREQFF	TGTGCCAGCAGTTTTACTAGCCGTGAGCAGTTCTTC
few	TRBV20-1	TRBD2	TRBJ2-7	CSARDRLRSGVPYEQYF	TGCAGTGCTAGAGATAGGTTAAGGAGCGGGGTGCCCTACGAGCAGTACTTC
few	TRBV7-9	NA	TRBJ1-2	CASSPIGDGYTF	TGTGCCAGCAGCCCGATAGGGGATGGCTACACCTTC
few	TRBV5-6	NA	TRBJ2-7	CASSSIPAEQYF	TGTGCCAGCAGCTCTATCCCGGCCGAGCAGTACTTC
NA	TRBV5-1	TRBD2	TRBJ2-1	CASSPPGTSGYNEQFF	TGCGCCAGCAGCCCCCCGGGGACTAGCGGCTACAATGAGCAGTTCTTC
few	TRBV5-1	TRBD2	TRBJ2-5	CASGLGTSGYQETQYF	TGCGCCAGCGGACTCGGGACTAGCGGATATCAAGAGACCCAGTACTTC
NA	TRBV28	NA	TRBJ2-1	CATAPYNEQFF	TGTGCTACCGCCCCCTACAATGAGCAGTTCTTC
NA	TRBV9	NA	TRBJ2-7	CASSVRAQPYEQYF	TGTGCCAGCAGCGTACGAGCGCAACCCTACGAGCAGTACTTC
few	TRBV5-6	TRBD1	TRBJ1-2	CASRTGDRRFYGYTF	TGTGCCAGCAGGACTGGGGACAGGAGGTTCTATGGCTACACCTTC
NA	TRBV7-2	NA	TRBJ1-2	CASSDRTGRVGGNGYTF	TGTGCCAGCAGCGACAGGACCGGTAGGGTAGGAGGAAATGGCTACACCTTC
NA	TRBV7-8	TRBD1	TRBJ1-5	CASSPRGTGDQPQHF	TGTGCCAGCAGTCCCAGGGGGACAGGCGATCAGCCCCAGCATTTT
NA	TRBV7-6	NA	TRBJ1-1	CASSSAGPTEAFF	TGTGCCAGCAGCTCCGCCGGGCCTACTGAAGCTTTCTTT
NA	TRBV20-1	TRBD1	TRBJ2-4	CSASKGAWYIQYF	TGCAGTGCTAGTAAGGGGGCCTGGTACATTCAGTACTTC
few	TRBV12-3/TRBV12-4	NA	TRBJ1-1	CASSLVGGRLTEAFF	TGTGCCAGCAGTTTAGTGGGGGGCCGACTGACTGAAGCTTTCTTT
NA	TRBV7-2	TRBD2	TRBJ2-7	CASSLTREGPEQYF	TGTGCCAGCAGCTTAACGCGGGAGGGCCCCGAGCAGTACTTC
NA	TRBV2	NA	TRBJ2-5	CASNLQPF	TGTGCCAGCAACCTGCAACCATTC
few	TRBV12-3/TRBV12-4	NA	TRBJ2-5	CASSPISTLQETQYF	TGTGCCAGCAGTCCAATCTCGACGCTCCAAGAGACCCAGTACTTC
many	TRBV6-5	NA	TRBJ1-1	CASTKNTEAFF	TGTGCCAGCACAAAGAACACTGAAGCTTTCTTT
NA	TRBV12-3/TRBV12-4	NA	TRBJ1-4	CASSARRVRGEKLFF	TGTGCCAGCAGTGCCCGCAGGGTGAGAGGGGAAAAACTGTTTTTT
NA	TRBV6-5	TRBD2	TRBJ2-3	CASSFNSGVADTQYF	TGTGCCAGCAGTTTTAATAGCGGGGTTGCAGATACGCAGTATTTT
NA	TRBV12-3/TRBV12-4	NA	TRBJ1-2	CASSFGVGGYTF	TGTGCCAGCAGTTTCGGGGTCGGCGGCTACACCTTC
NA	TRBV12-3/TRBV12-4	NA	TRBJ1-2	CASSRTVHYGYTF	TGTGCCAGCAGTAGGACAGTTCACTATGGCTACACCTTC
many	TRBV12-3/TRBV12-4	NA	TRBJ2-7	CASSSQGTSYEQYF	TGTGCCAGCAGTTCACAGGGAACATCCTACGAGCAGTACTTC
few	TRBV20-1	NA	TRBJ2-3	CSASPGASTDTQYF	TGCAGTGCGTCCCCAGGGGCCAGCACAGATACGCAGTATTTT
NA	TRBV5-6	NA	TRBJ2-1	CASSFLGALRGNEQFF	TGTGCCAGCAGCTTCCTCGGCGCCCTCCGGGGGAATGAGCAGTTCTTC
NA	TRBV7-3	NA	TRBJ2-3	CASSKGGINTDTQYF	TGTGCCAGCAGCAAGGGGGGGATCAACACAGATACGCAGTATTTT
few	TRBV20-1	TRBD2	TRBJ2-1	CSARPVGRGGNEQFF	TGCAGTGCTAGGCCCGTAGGGCGGGGGGGGAATGAGCAGTTCTTC
once	TRBV29-1	NA	TRBJ1-1	CSVYHIEAFF	TGCAGCGTTTATCATATTGAAGCTTTCTTT
NA	TRBV7-2	NA	TRBJ2-3	CASSAEGYADTQYF	TGTGCCAGCAGCGCAGAGGGTTATGCAGATACGCAGTATTTT
NA	TRBV20-1	NA	TRBJ1-2	CSAEARLFYGYTF	TGCAGTGCGGAAGCTCGATTATTCTATGGCTACACCTTC
NA	TRBV7-6	NA	TRBJ2-2	CASSVSGTKTANTGELFF	TGTGCCAGCAGCGTATCCGGGACAAAAACCGCGAACACCGGGGAGCTGTTTTTT
many	TRBV12-3/TRBV12-4	TRBD1	TRBJ2-2	CAIETGYTGELFF	TGTGCCATCGAGACAGGGTACACCGGGGAGCTGTTTTTT
NA	TRBV20-1	TRBD1	TRBJ1-4	CSARETGTANEKLFF	TGCAGTGCTAGAGAGACCGGGACAGCTAATGAAAAACTGTTTTTT
NA	TRBV3-1	NA	TRBJ1-1	CASSQDLHGSTEAFF	TGTGCCAGCAGCCAAGATCTCCACGGTTCCACTGAAGCTTTCTTT
few	TRBV5-1	NA	TRBJ2-7	CASSLAPPGRTYEQYF	TGCGCCAGCAGCTTGGCTCCACCGGGACGGACCTACGAGCAGTACTTC
NA	TRBV7-2	NA	TRBJ2-3	CASSRRSLSNTDTQYF	TGTGCCAGCAGTCGCAGGTCACTGTCTAACACAGATACGCAGTATTTT
NA	TRBV9	TRBD2	TRBJ2-5	CASSRAGGPGETQYF	TGTGCCAGCAGTAGAGCGGGAGGGCCGGGAGAGACCCAGTACTTC
few	TRBV7-2	TRBD1	TRBJ2-2	CASSRTSGQGAGGELFF	TGTGCCAGCAGCCGGACGTCGGGACAGGGGGCCGGCGGGGAGCTGTTTTTT